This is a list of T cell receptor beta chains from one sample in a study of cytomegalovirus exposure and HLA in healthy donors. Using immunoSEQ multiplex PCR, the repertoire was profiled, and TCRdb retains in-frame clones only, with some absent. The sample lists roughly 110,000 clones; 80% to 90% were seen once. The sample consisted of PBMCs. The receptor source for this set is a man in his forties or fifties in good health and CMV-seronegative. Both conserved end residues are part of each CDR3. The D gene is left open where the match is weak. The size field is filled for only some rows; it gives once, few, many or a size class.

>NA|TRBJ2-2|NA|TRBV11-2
TGTGCCAGCACCCCGTTACAAACCGCCGGGGAGCTGTTTTTT
CASTPLQTAGELFF
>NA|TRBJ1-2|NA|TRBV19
TGTGCCAGTAGATCAGGGAATCACTATGGCTACACCTTC
CASRSGNHYGYTF
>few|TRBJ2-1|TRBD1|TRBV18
TGTGCCAGCTCACCCGCCGACAGGGGAGACGAGAATGAGCAGTTCTTC
CASSPADRGDENEQFF
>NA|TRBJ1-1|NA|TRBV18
TGTGCCAGCTCACTTTTGCAACCTACAGGAAACACTGAAGCTTTCTTT
CASSLLQPTGNTEAFF
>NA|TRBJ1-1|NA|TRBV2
TGTGCCAGCAGCAACTTAAGGACTTTACTAATGAACACTGAAGCTTTCTTT
CASSNLRTLLMNTEAFF
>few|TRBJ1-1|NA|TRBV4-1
TGCGCCAGCAGCCAAGTTCTCAGGGGAAACACTGAAGCTTTCTTT
CASSQVLRGNTEAFF
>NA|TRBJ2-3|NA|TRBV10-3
TGTGCCATCCAAGAGCAAGCTCCACCAGATACGCAGTATTTT
CAIQEQAPPDTQYF
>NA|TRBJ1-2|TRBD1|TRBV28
TGTGCCAGCAGTTTGGCACAGGGGGATGGCTACACCTTC
CASSLAQGDGYTF
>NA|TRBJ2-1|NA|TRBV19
TGTGCCAGTAGCTTGAGGGACAAGAACAATGAGCAGTTCTTC
CASSLRDKNNEQFF
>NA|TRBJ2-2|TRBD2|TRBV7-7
TGTGCCAGCAGCTTGATAGCGGGGGATGACACCGGGGAGCTGTTTTTT
CASSLIAGDDTGELFF
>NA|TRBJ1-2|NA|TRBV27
TGTGCCAGCAGTTTCGCTGGGGGGGTCTATGGCTACACCTTC
CASSFAGGVYGYTF
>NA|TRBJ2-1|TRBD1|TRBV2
TGTGCCAGCGCCACAGGGGGCCCCTCCTACAATGAGCAGTTCTTC
CASATGGPSYNEQFF
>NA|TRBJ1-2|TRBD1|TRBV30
TGTGCCTGGACCCTGTACAGGGGGATGGGCTATGGCTACACCTTC
CAWTLYRGMGYGYTF
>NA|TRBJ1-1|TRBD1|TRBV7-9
TGTGCCAGCAGCACCCCAGGGGGCACTGAAGCTTTCTTT
CASSTPGGTEAFF
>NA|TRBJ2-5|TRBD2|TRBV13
TGTGCCAGCAGCACCCGACTAGCGGGGGGCTGGGAGACCCAGTACTTC
CASSTRLAGGWETQYF
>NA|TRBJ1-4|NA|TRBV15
TGTGCCACCAGCAGGGATAAGGACATCTCGTCCCCTGCTAATGAAAAACTGTTTTTT
CATSRDKDISSPANEKLFF
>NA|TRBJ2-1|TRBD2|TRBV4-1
TGCGCCAGCAGCCAACGCGGGGGCTCCTACAATGAGCAGTTCTTC
CASSQRGGSYNEQFF
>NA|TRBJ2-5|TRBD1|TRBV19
TGTGCCAGTAGTGGGGACAGGGTAACTGAGACCCAGTACTTC
CASSGDRVTETQYF
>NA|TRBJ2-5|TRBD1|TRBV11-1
TGTGCCAGCAGCCGGAGGGACAGGGGATTCGGGACCCAGTACTTC
CASSRRDRGFGTQYF
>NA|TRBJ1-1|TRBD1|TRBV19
TGTGCCAGTAGTATCAGACAGGGGAGCACTGAAGCTTTCTTT
CASSIRQGSTEAFF
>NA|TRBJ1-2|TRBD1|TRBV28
TGTGCCAGCGGGACAGGGGTGTTAGGCTACACCTTC
CASGTGVLGYTF
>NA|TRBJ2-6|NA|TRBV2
TGTGCCAGCAGTGAAACAGGGACTGGGGCCAACGTCCTGACTTTC
CASSETGTGANVLTF
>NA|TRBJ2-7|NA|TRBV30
TGTGCCTGGACCAATCTGGGGGGGCCCCCCTACGAGCAGTACTTC
CAWTNLGGPPYEQYF
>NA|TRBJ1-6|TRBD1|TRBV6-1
TGTGCCAGCAGTTCCAAGGGGGCTGGCTCACCCCTCCACTTT
CASSSKGAGSPLHF
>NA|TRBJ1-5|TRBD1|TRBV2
TGTGCCAGCAGTGATACAGGGGTTCCACAGCCCCAGCATTTT
CASSDTGVPQPQHF
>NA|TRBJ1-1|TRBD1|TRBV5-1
TGCGCCAGCAGCTTTGAACCCGGGACAGAAGAAGCTTTCTTT
CASSFEPGTEEAFF
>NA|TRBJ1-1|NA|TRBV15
TGTGCCACCAGCAGAGATTTAGATTTCACTGAAGCTTTCTTT
CATSRDLDFTEAFF
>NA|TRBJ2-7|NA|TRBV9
TGTGCCAGCAGCGGAGGCCCCGGGAGCAACTACGAGCAGTACTTC
CASSGGPGSNYEQYF
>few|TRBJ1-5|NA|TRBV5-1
TGCGCCAGCAGCCCATCAACCGGGGAGGGGGAGTCGGCGAATCAGCCCCAGCATTTT
CASSPSTGEGESANQPQHF
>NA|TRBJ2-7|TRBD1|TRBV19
TGTGCCAGTAGTGGGACAGGGGGCGCCTACGAGCAGTACTTC
CASSGTGGAYEQYF